This passage covers 16 T cell receptor beta chains from one sample sequenced in a study of blood T cell repertoires in COVID-19. Clones were read by immunoSEQ multiplex PCR, and TCRdb kept only the in-frame ones, dropping some. The data hold roughly 250,000 clones, with 82% observed a single time. The sample comprised peripheral blood. These receptors were obtained from a woman over 75 with active or convalescent COVID-19.

The rearrangement links TRBV2 to TRBJ1-2; unclear D gene. Trimming shortened V by 7 bases and J by 5 bases, and 14 bases separated the two germline ends. CDR1 is SNHLY and CDR2 is FYNNEI in the germline V gene. The CDR3 has 13 amino acids. The CDR3 DNA follows: TGTGCCAGCACCCAGATGGTATCTTATGGCTACACCTTC. Its translation is CASTQMVSYGYTF.

The chain has TRBV11-2 and TRBJ2-7; TRBD2 might be the D (5 bases). The CDR3 covers 12 residues. Germline V gene sequence: CDR1 SGHAT, CDR2 FQNNGV. Trimming cost V 6 bases and J 1 base, with 7 bases left between them. CDR3 loop: CASSGLSYEQYF. In DNA form, the CDR3 reads TGTGCCAGCAGTGGACTTTCCTACGAGCAGTACTTC.

This rearrangement joins TRBV10-3 to TRBJ2-3, with a tentative D call TRBD2 (5 bases). With 8 bases removed from V and 0 bases from J, the gap between germline ends came to 12 bases. The CDR3 contains 14 residues. Germline V CDR1 and CDR2: ENHRY, SYGVKD. The CDR3: CAIAFGKSTDTQYF. The DNA of the CDR3 is TGTGCCATCGCCTTCGGGAAAAGCACAGATACGCAGTATTTT.

This clone was counted only a few times. The chain couples TRBV19 to TRBJ1-1; D is unresolved. The germline gives CDR1 LNHDA, CDR2 SQIVND (reference sequence). This CDR3 region has 14 residues. V was clipped by 2 bases and J by 4 bases, with 11 bases between them. CDR3 DNA sequence: TGTGCCAGTAGTATACAGGCCCGGGGCACTGAAGCTTTCTTT. It specifies CASSIQARGTEAFF.

This chain uses TRBV5-1 with TRBJ1-1; 11 nucleotides line up with TRBD1. The CDR3 loop spans 16 amino acids. Losses at the gene ends were 5 bases for V and 1 base for J; bases not matched to a gene: 7. CDR1 is SGHRS and CDR2 is YFSETQ in the germline V gene. CDR3 in amino acids: CASSGGTGGTNTEAFF. CDR3 DNA sequence: TGCGCCAGCAGTGGAGGGACAGGGGGTACGAACACTGAAGCTTTCTTT.

The chain uses TRBV6-5 and TRBJ1-4; D might be TRBD1 (5 bases). The CDR3 sequence is 15 residues long. The V gene's germline CDR1 is MNHEY and CDR2 SVGAGI. Trimming stripped 6 bases from V and 5 bases from J, with 16 bases between. The CDR3 region has the DNA TGTGCCAGCAGGCCCACCCAGGGATTAAATGAAAAACTGTTTTTT. Translating it yields CASRPTQGLNEKLFF.

About this clone itself: At one of its ends the junction is not consistent with the germline gene, which may arise from a read error. V and J are TRBV11-2 and TRBJ2-2, with 9 bases lining up with TRBD2. Per germline, CDR1 SGHAT and CDR2 FQNNGV. This CDR3 is built from 15 residues. The CDR3 DNA sequence: TGTGCCAGCAGCCCCCTAGCGGGATTTACCGGAGAGCTGTTTTTT. Translated, it gives CASSPLAGFTGELFF.

This chain joins TRBV5-1 and TRBJ1-1, with no clear D. Germline loops: CDR1 SGHRS, CDR2 YFSETQ. The V end lost 5 bases, the J end lost 1 base, and 9 bases lay between the germline ends. This CDR3 spans 13 amino acids. CDR3 sequence (DNA): TGCGCCAGCAGTGTCTCAGAGAACACTGAAGCTTTCTTT. Translating gives CASSVSENTEAFF.

J is TRBJ2-2 and V is TRBV18; D gene unclear. The CDR3 contains 17 residues. Trimming stripped 1 base from V and 0 bases from J, with 12 bases between. Germline CDR1 reads KGHSH; CDR2 reads LQKENI. CDR3 residues: CASSPLVPGPNTGELFF. The CDR3 DNA reads as TGTGCCAGCTCACCACTAGTTCCAGGCCCGAACACCGGGGAGCTGTTTTTT.

In the case of this clone: The junction does not match germline at one end; this may be a read error. The V and J genes are TRBV11-2 and TRBJ1-6; a possible D gene is TRBD1 (5 bases). Germline V gives CDR1 SGHAT, CDR2 FQNNGV. The CDR3 is 18 residues long. The CDR3 DNA follows: TGTGCCAGCACCTTAAAAGCCGGGGGTAGCTCCTATAATTCACCCCTCCACTTT. It codes for CASTLKAGGSSYNSPLHF.

The rearrangement uses TRBV18 and TRBJ2-1; 11 bases fit TRBD2. This CDR3 has 17 amino acids. The germline V gene encodes CDR1 KGHSH and CDR2 LQKENI. V trimming: 3 bases; J trimming: 5 bases; junction bases outside the gene matches: 9. This CDR3 is CASSPLPGTSGNNEQFF. CDR3 DNA: TGTGCCAGCTCACCGCTCCCCGGGACTAGCGGAAACAATGAGCAGTTCTTC.

The chain combines TRBV29-1 with TRBJ1-3; TRBD1 might be the D (5 bases). Germline assignment: CDR1 SQVTM and CDR2 ANQGSEA. This CDR3 region has 14 residues. V was pared by 3 bases and J by 0 bases, with 9 bases between. CDR3 protein: CSVDGGNSGNTIYF. In DNA form, the CDR3 reads TGCAGCGTTGACGGGGGTAACTCTGGAAACACCATATATTTT.

The chain uses TRBV18 and TRBJ1-5; 7 positions match TRBD1. Germline CDR1 reads KGHSH; CDR2 reads LQKENI. The CDR3 has 13 amino acids. After removal of 4 bases from V and 4 bases from J, the junction contained 1 base not matched to a gene. CDR3 sequence: CASSRTGNQPQHF. The CDR3 bases are TGTGCCAGCTCACGGACAGGTAATCAGCCCCAGCATTTT.

This chain connects TRBV18 to TRBJ1-4, with no clear D. The CDR3 has 15 amino acids. Germline CDR1 is KGHSH and CDR2 is LQKENI. V was shortened by 0 bases and J by 4 bases, with 9 bases between the two germline ends. The CDR3 coding sequence is TGTGCCAGCTCACCACCGTCGGCGGGTAATGAAAAACTGTTTTTT. It is translated as CASSPPSAGNEKLFF.

The chain recombines TRBV6-5 with TRBJ1-6; D might be TRBD1 (6 bases). Per germline, CDR1 MNHEY and CDR2 SVGAGI. CDR3 length: 13 amino acids. Trimming took 4 bases from V and 11 from J, leaving 12 bases between them. CDR3: CASSSAKGAPLHF. The CDR3, as DNA: TGTGCCAGCAGTTCGGCTAAGGGGGCACCCCTCCACTTT.

This chain connects TRBV6-1 to TRBJ2-6; TRBD2 is a possible D gene (5 bases). CDR1 is MNHNS, CDR2 SASEGT, per germline. V was trimmed by 2 bases and J by 3 bases, leaving 17 bases between them. The CDR3 runs 18 residues. The CDR3 sequence is CASSEFGSSLNGANVLTF. In DNA, the CDR3 is TGTGCCAGCAGTGAATTTGGGAGCTCCCTGAATGGGGCCAACGTCCTGACTTTC.